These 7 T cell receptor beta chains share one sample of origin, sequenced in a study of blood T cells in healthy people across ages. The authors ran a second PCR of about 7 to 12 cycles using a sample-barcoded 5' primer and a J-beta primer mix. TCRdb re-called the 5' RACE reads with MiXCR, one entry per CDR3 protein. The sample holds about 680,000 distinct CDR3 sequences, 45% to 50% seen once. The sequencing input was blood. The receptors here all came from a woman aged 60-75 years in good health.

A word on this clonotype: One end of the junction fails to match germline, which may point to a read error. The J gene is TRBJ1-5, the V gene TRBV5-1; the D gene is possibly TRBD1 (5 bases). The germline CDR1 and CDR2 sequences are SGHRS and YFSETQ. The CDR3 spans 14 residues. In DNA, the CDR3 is TGCGCCGGCAGCCGTACAGGTAATGATCAGCCCCAGCATTTT. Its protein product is CAGSRTGNDQPQHF.

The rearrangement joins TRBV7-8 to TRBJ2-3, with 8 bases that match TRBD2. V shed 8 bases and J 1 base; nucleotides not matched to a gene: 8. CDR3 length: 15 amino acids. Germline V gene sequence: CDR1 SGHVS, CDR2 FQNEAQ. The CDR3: CASGKAGEGTDTQYF. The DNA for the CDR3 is TGTGCCAGCGGAAAAGCGGGAGAGGGCACAGATACGCAGTATTTT.

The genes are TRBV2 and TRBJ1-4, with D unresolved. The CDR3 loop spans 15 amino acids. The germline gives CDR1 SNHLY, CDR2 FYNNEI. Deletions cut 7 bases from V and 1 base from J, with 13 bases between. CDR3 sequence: CASTPGRITNEKLFF. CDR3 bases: TGTGCCAGCACTCCAGGCAGAATAACTAATGAAAAACTGTTTTTT.

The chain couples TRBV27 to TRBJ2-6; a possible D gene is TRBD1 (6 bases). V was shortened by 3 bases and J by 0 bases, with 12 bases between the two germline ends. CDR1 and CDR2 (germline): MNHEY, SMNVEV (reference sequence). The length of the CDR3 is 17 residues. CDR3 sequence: CASSLLQGLSGANVLTF. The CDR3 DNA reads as TGTGCCAGCAGTTTGTTACAGGGTCTCTCTGGGGCCAACGTCCTGACTTTC. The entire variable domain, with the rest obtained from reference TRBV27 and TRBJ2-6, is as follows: EAQVTQNPRYLITVTGKKLTVTCSQNMNHEYMSWYRQDPGLGLRQIYYSMNVEVTDKGDVPEGYKVSRKEKRNFPLILESPSPNQTSLYFCASSLLQGLSGANVLTFGAGSRLTVL.

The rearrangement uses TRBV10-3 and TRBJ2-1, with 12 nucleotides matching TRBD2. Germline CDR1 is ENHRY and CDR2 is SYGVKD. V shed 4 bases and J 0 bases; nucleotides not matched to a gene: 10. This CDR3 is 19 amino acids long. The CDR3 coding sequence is TGTGCCATCAGTGGGGACATTGGACTAGCGGGAAACTCCTACAATGAGCAGTTCTTC. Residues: CAISGDIGLAGNSYNEQFF.

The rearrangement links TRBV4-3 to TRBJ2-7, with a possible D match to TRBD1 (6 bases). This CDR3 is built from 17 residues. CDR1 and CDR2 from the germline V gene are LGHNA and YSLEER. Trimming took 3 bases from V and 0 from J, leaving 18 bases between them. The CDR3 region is CASSQDLIQGFSYEQYF. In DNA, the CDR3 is TGCGCCAGCAGCCAGGACCTGATACAGGGTTTCTCCTACGAGCAGTACTTC.

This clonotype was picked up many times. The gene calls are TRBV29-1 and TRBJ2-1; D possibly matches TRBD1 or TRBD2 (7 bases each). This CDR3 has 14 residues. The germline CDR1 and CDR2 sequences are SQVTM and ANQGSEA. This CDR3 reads CAHPGGGSYNEQFF. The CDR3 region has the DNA TGCGCCCACCCAGGGGGGGGCTCCTACAATGAGCAGTTCTTC.